This T cell receptor (beta chain) was recorded in a study of shared clonotypes between healthy human individuals. The study's findings and limits: Generally, naive subsets (rather than memory subsets) showed larger estimated richness.

V lost 4 bases, J lost 2 bases, and 5 bases stayed unmatched. The CDR3 is 16 amino acids. Germline-derived CDR1 and CDR2 are SEHNR and FQNEAQ (reference sequence). The protocol was immunoSEQ multiplex PCR, while the TCRdb copy is restricted to in-frame clones and leaves out a portion. The sample shows about 2.4 million clones, roughly 93% of them seen only once. With regard to this clone: Antigen specificity is unknown.

The receptor was derived from a man between 18 and 35 years old in good health. Some clones in this sample may be carry-over from other donors' samples. Sequences were obtained from naive CD4+ T cells from PBMCs. The subset here: CD45RA+ positively selected. The chain joins TRBV7-9 to TRBJ2-3; 11 nucleotides line up with TRBD2. CDR3 amino acids: CASSSRLAGNTDTQYF. The DNA for the CDR3 is TGTGCCAGCAGCTCACGACTAGCGGGAAACACAGATACGCAGTATTTT.